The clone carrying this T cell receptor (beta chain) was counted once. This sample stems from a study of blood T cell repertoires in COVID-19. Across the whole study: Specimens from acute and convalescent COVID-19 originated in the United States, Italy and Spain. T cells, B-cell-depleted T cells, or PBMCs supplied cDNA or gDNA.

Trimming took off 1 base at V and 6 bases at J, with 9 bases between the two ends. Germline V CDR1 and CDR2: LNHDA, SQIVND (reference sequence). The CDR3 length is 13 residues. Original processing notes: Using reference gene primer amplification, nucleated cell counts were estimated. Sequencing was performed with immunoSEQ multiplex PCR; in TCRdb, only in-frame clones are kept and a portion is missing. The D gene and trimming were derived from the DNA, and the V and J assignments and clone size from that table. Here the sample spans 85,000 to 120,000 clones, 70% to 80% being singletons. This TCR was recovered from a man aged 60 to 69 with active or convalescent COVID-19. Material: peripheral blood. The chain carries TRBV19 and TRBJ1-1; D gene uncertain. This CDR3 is CASSIGARAEAFF. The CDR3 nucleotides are TGTGCCAGTAGTATAGGAGCAAGAGCTGAAGCTTTCTTT.